This TCR beta chain was observed in a study of PD-L1 blockade in urothelial cancer. Study information: Bladder-origin urothelial cancer in males covered about 90% of the 29 patients. Patients previously received 0 to 3 chemotherapy regimens. Investigators checked blood 3 weeks (second dose) and 6 weeks after treatment start. Researchers found blood samples held a median of approximately 150,000 T cells.

Deletions cut 5 bases from V and 0 bases from J, with 13 bases between. CDR1 is MNHNS and CDR2 is SASEGT in the germline V gene. This CDR3 has 15 amino acids. Profiling relied on immunoSEQ multiplex PCR, and the TCRdb table lists in-frame clones only, not all of them. The table shows 50,000 or so clones, with about 80% occurring only once. This sequence joins TRBV6-1 and TRBJ1-2; the D gene is possibly TRBD1 (5 bases). Source: PBMCs, taken around atezolizumab (anti-PD-L1) treatment. This clonotype was sampled from a man in his forties or fifties with urothelial cancer. This CDR3 is CASSTGTGANYGYTF. In DNA, the CDR3 is TGTGCCAGCAGTACCGGGACGGGGGCTAACTATGGCTACACCTTC.